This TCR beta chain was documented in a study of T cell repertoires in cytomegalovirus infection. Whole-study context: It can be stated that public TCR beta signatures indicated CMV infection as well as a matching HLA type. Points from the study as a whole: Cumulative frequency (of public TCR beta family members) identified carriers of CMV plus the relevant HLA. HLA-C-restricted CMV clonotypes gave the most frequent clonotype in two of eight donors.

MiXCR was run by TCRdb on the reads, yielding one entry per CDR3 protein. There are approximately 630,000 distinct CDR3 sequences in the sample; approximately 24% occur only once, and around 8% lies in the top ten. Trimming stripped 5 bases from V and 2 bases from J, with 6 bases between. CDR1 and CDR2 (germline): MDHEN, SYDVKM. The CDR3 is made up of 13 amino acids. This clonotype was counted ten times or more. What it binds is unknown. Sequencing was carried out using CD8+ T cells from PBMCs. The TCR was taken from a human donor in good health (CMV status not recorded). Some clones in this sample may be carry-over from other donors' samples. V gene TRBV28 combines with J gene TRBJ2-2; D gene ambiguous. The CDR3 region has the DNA TGTGCCAGCAGTAGAACCAACACCGGGGAGCTGTTTTTT. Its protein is CASSRTNTGELFF. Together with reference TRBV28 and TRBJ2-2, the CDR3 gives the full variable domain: DVKVTQSSRYLVKRTGEKVFLECVQDMDHENMFWYRQDPGLGLRLIYFSYDVKMKEKGDIPEGYSVSREKKERFSLILESASTNQTSMYLCASSRTNTGELFFGEGSRLTVL.